This record looks at one TCR beta chain sequence and its context. V shed 5 bases and J 6 bases; nucleotides not matched to a gene: 9. This CDR3 region has 14 residues. In germline, CDR1 is GTSNPN, CDR2 SVGIG (reference sequence). TCRdb keeps only in-frame clones here, not all; method: immunoSEQ multiplex PCR. The profile shows 300,000 or so clones, about 83% of them singletons. The data were taken from a study of blood T cell repertoires in COVID-19. This receptor was identified in a woman between 45 and 60 years old with acute or convalescent COVID-19. The specimen was peripheral blood. This chain links TRBV30 with TRBJ2-2; 7 bases agree with TRBD2. The CDR3 nucleotides read TGTGCCTGGGCTCGGGGGAGGGGATCCGGGGAGCTGTTTTTT. Its protein product is CAWARGRGSGELFF.